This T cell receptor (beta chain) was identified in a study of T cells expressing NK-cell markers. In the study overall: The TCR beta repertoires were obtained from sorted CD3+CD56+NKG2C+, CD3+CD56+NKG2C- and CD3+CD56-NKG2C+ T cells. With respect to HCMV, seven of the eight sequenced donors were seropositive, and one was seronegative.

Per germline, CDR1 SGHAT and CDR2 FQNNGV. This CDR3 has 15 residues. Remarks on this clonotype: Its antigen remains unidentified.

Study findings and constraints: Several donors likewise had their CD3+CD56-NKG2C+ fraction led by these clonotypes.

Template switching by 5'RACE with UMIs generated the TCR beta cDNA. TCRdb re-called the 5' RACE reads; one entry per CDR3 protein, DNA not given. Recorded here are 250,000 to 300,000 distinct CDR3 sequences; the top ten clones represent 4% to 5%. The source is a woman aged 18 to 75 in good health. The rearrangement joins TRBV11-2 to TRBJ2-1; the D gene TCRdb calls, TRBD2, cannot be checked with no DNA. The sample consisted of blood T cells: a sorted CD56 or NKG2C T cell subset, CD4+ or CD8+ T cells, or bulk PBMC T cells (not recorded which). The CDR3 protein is CASSPLAGGHKEQFF.